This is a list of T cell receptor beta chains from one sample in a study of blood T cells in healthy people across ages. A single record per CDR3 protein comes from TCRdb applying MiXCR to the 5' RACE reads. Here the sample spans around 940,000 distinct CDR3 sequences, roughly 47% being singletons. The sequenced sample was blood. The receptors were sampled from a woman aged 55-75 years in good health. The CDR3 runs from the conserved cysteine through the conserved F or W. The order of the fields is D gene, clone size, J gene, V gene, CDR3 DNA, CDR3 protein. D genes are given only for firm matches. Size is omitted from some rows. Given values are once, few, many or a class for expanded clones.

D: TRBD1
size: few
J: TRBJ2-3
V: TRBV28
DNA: TGTGCCAGCACCCCCCTGGGGGACAGGGCAACAGATACGCAGTATTTT
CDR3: CASTPLGDRATDTQYF

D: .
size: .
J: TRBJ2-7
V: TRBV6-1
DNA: TGTGCCAGCAGTGACCCTCCCGGACAGCAGTACTTC
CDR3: CASSDPPGQQYF

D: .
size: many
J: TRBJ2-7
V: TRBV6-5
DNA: TGTGCCAGCAATGGGGGACTCCAATACGAGCAGTACTTC
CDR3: CASNGGLQYEQYF

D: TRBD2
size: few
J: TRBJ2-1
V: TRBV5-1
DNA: TGCGCCAGCAGCTGGACTAGCGGGAGGGCACATGAGCAGTTCTTC
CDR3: CASSWTSGRAHEQFF

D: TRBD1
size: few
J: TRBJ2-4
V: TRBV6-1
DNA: TGTGCCAGCAGGTCGACCGGGACAGGCTTGGCCAAAAACATTCAGTACTTC
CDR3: CASRSTGTGLAKNIQYF

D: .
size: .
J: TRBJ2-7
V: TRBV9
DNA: TGTGCCAGCAGCATGCCCTGGACTAAGAGCTCCTACGAGCAGTACTTC
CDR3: CASSMPWTKSSYEQYF

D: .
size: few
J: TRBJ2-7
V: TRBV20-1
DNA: TGCAGTGCTAGAGATCCCCAGACCGAGGGCGAGCAGTACTTC
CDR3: CSARDPQTEGEQYF

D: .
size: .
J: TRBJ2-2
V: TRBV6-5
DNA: TGTGCCACTTCGGCCCGCACCGGGGAGCTGTTTTTT
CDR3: CATSARTGELFF

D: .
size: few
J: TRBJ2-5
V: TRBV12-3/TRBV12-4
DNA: TGTGCCAGCACCGGCCCCGCGAAGGAGACCCAGTACTTC
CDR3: CASTGPAKETQYF

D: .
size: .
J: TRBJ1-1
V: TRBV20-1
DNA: TGCAGTGCTAATGCAGGGCTGAACACTGAAGCTTTCTTT
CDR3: CSANAGLNTEAFF

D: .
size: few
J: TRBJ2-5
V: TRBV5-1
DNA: TGCGCCAGCAGCCCCGGGACAAAGCAAGAGACCCAGTACTTC
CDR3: CASSPGTKQETQYF

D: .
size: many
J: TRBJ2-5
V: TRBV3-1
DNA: TGTGCCAGCAGCCAAGTTAGTGAGACCCAGTACTTC
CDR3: CASSQVSETQYF

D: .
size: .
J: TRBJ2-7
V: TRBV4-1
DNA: TGCGCCAGCAGCCACCTCCCCGGGGGAGCCGGGTTCTACGAGCAGTACTTC
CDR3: CASSHLPGGAGFYEQYF

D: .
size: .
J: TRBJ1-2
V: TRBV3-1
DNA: TGTGCCAGCAGCCAAGGTCCGTATGGCTACACCTTC
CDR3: CASSQGPYGYTF

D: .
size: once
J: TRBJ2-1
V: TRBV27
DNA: TGTGCCAGCAGTTTATTTCCGGGAAACTCCTACAATGAGCAGTTCTTC
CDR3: CASSLFPGNSYNEQFF

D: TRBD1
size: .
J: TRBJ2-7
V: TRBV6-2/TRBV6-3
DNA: TGTGCCAGCAGTTATTCCGCGGACAGGCACTCCTACGAGCAGTACTTC
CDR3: CASSYSADRHSYEQYF